One and the same sample provided the 25 T cell receptor beta chains below, sequenced in a study of blood T cell repertoires in COVID-19. This table comes from immunoSEQ multiplex PCR, and its TCRdb copy is limited to in-frame clones, with some not included. Of about 71,000 clones listed, around 87% were seen once; the top ten hold approximately 2.9%. Sequenced input: peripheral blood. The receptors originated from a man aged 45 to 65 with acute or convalescent COVID-19.

J is TRBJ2-5 and V is TRBV7-9, with TRBD2 matching over 8 bases. The CDR3 consists of 15 residues. Per the germline V gene, CDR1 is SEHNR and CDR2 is FQNEAQ (reference sequence). The trim removed 5 bases at V and 1 base at J, leaving 6 bases unmatched. CDR3 residues: CASSRYGLAQETQYF. CDR3 bases: TGTGCCAGCAGCCGATACGGACTAGCCCAAGAGACCCAGTACTTC.

This rearrangement joins TRBV11-2 to TRBJ2-2; a weak D match, TRBD2 (6 bases). The V and J ends lost 8 bases and 5 bases respectively, with 15 bases between them. The CDR3 has 14 amino acids. Germline V gene sequence: CDR1 SGHAT, CDR2 FQNNGV. In nucleotides, the CDR3 is TGTGCCAGCTCCTTCATCCGGGGGACCGGGGAGCTGTTTTTT. Translated, it gives CASSFIRGTGELFF.

Here the CDR3 reads CASSLRDSREAFF. DNA for the CDR3: TGCGCCAGCAGCTTACGAGACAGTCGTGAAGCTTTCTTT. This chain links TRBV5-1 with TRBJ1-1; TRBD1 might be the D (5 bases). There are 13 residues in the CDR3. CDR1 and CDR2 from the germline V gene are SGHRS and YFSETQ. V was trimmed by 2 bases and J by 7 bases, leaving 12 bases between them.

The chain couples TRBV5-6 to TRBJ2-7; 9 nucleotides match TRBD1. Looked up from germline, CDR1 is SGHDT and CDR2 is YYEEEE. This CDR3 has 14 residues. Trimming removed 4 bases from V and 3 bases from J; junction bases left unmatched: 5. In DNA, the CDR3 is TGTGCCAGCAGCGGACAGGGGCGATTCTACGAGCAGTACGTC. Amino acid sequence: CASSGQGRFYEQYV.

The chain links TRBV19 to TRBJ2-2; a weak D match, TRBD1 (7 bases). Germline CDR1 reads LNHDA; CDR2 reads SQIVND (reference sequence). The CDR3 extends over 14 amino acids. V was pared by 4 bases and J by 4 bases, with 10 bases between. CDR3 bases: TGTGCCAGTAGTAGACAGGGAGGCACCGGGGAGCTGTTTTTT. Translation gives CASSRQGGTGELFF. Using reference TRBV19 and TRBJ2-2 for the parts outside the CDR3, the full variable domain is DGGITQSPKYLFRKEGQNVTLSCEQNLNHDAMYWYRQDPGQGLRLIYYSQIVNDFQKGDIAEGYSVSREKKESFPLTVTSAQKNPTAFYLCASSRQGGTGELFFGEGSRLTVL.

The gene calls are TRBV30 and TRBJ1-3; D remains unclear. V was shortened by 0 bases and J by 0 bases, with 9 bases between the two germline ends. Germline V gene lookup returns CDR1 GTSNPN and CDR2 SVGIG (reference sequence). The CDR3 length is 15 residues. CDR3 amino acids: CAWSVGRSSGNTIYF. The CDR3 bases are TGTGCCTGGAGTGTAGGCCGGAGCTCTGGAAACACCATATATTTT.

This chain joins TRBV10-1 and TRBJ2-1; D perhaps matches TRBD1 (6 bases). Germline CDR1 reads WNHNN; CDR2 reads SYGVQD (reference sequence). CDR3 size: 13 residues. V gave up 6 bases and J gave up 10 bases, with 16 bases separating them. As DNA, the CDR3 is TGCGCCAGCAGCGAACAGGGTCGCGGAGAGCAGTTCTTC. This sequence encodes CASSEQGRGEQFF.

The J gene is TRBJ1-6, the V gene TRBV9, with unresolved D. The CDR3 is 13 residues long. Germline assignment: CDR1 SGDLS and CDR2 YYNGEE. V was trimmed by 1 base and J by 9 bases, leaving 8 bases between them. CDR3 loop: CASSVSRISPLHF. The CDR3 bases are TGTGCCAGCAGCGTATCGAGGATTTCACCCCTCCACTTT.

The rearrangement uses TRBV4-3 and TRBJ1-1; 9 positions agree with TRBD1. J was trimmed by 3 bases and V by 3 bases; bases with no gene match: 5. This CDR3 region has 15 residues. The germline CDR1 and CDR2 sequences are LGHNA and YSLEER. The CDR3 here is CASSQWDREDTEAFF. CDR3 nucleotides: TGCGCCAGCAGCCAGTGGGACAGGGAGGACACTGAAGCTTTCTTT.

In this sample, this clone turned up once. The gene calls are TRBV24-1 and TRBJ1-5; the D is unclear. Germline CDR1 KGHDR, CDR2 SFDVKD. V was clipped by 2 bases and J by 2 bases, with 15 bases between them. This CDR3 region has 17 residues. CDR3 nucleotide sequence: TGTGCCACCAGTGATTCTAAGCTACCGGAGGGCAATCAGCCCCAGCATTTT. This sequence encodes CATSDSKLPEGNQPQHF.

This chain connects TRBV2 to TRBJ1-6; unclear D gene. Looked up from germline, CDR1 is SNHLY and CDR2 is FYNNEI. Deletions cut 3 bases from V and 0 bases from J, with 12 bases between. The CDR3 totals 17 residues. The CDR3 coding sequence is TGTGCCAGCAGTGAGGCCTGGGAGCGCTCCTATAATTCACCCCTCCACTTT. It yields the protein CASSEAWERSYNSPLHF.

The chain links TRBV27 to TRBJ2-1; 10 bases line up with TRBD2. Germline V gene sequence: CDR1 MNHEY, CDR2 SMNVEV (reference sequence). Losses at the gene ends were 6 bases for V and 3 bases for J; bases not matched to a gene: 5. The CDR3 runs 15 residues. The DNA for the CDR3 is TGTGCCAGCAGGAGGACTAGCGGTAGCTACAATGAGCAGTTCTTC. It encodes CASRRTSGSYNEQFF.

In nucleotides, the CDR3 is TGTGCCAGCAGCTTGGAGCCCGGGTGGACAGGGACCTACGAGCAGTACGTC. The encoded protein is CASSLEPGWTGTYEQYV. The V call is TRBV5-6, the J call TRBJ2-7; 8 bases are a match to TRBD1. Germline CDR1 and CDR2: SGHDT and YYEEEE. The CDR3 totals 17 residues. V lost 0 bases to trimming and J lost 2 bases; unmatched junction nucleotides: 10.

The chain couples TRBV19 to TRBJ2-7; 12 bases map to TRBD2. The ends lost 7 bases at V and 1 base at J; junction bases unmatched: 5. The CDR3 totals 15 residues. CDR1 and CDR2 from the germline V gene are LNHDA and SQIVND (reference sequence). The DNA of the CDR3 is TGTGCCAGTAATAAGACTAGCGGGAGTTCCTACGAGCAGTACGTC. Its protein product is CASNKTSGSSYEQYV.

The rearrangement joins TRBV6-4 to TRBJ2-1; D not certain. The CDR3 contains 14 residues. Germline loops: CDR1 MRHNA, CDR2 SNTAGT. V lost 3 bases and J lost 5, with 11 bases in between. The CDR3 DNA follows: TGTGCCAGCAGTGAACAGTGGGCCGACAATGAGCAGTTCTTC. Its protein is CASSEQWADNEQFF.

V usage is TRBV4-3 and J usage is TRBJ1-5; 9 bases agree with TRBD1. This CDR3 has 15 residues. Germline values: CDR1 LGHNA, CDR2 YSLEER. Trimming removed 3 bases from V and 0 bases from J; junction bases left unmatched: 0. This CDR3 is CASSQDRGSNQPQHF. The CDR3 DNA reads as TGCGCCAGCAGCCAGGACAGGGGTAGCAATCAGCCCCAGCATTTT.

This chain uses TRBV4-3 with TRBJ1-4, with D uncertain. CDR3 length equals 16 residues. Between the trimmed V and J ends, which lost 0 bases and 0 bases, there was a span of 8 bases. Germline CDR1 reads LGHNA; CDR2 reads YSLEER. In DNA, the CDR3 is TGCGCCAGCAGCCAAGATTTGGCAGCAACTAATGAAAAACTGTTTTTT. This gives the protein CASSQDLAATNEKLFF.

The gene calls are TRBV20-1 and TRBJ2-1; 10 nucleotides match TRBD2. The CDR3 is 14 amino acids. Germline V gene data show CDR1 as DFQATT and CDR2 as SNEGSKA (reference sequence). The V segment lost 3 bases and the J segment 3 bases; nucleotides outside the gene matches: 2. CDR3 sequence: CSASRTSGYNEQFF. The CDR3 bases are TGCAGTGCTAGTAGGACTAGCGGCTACAATGAGCAGTTCTTC.

CDR3 nucleotide sequence: TGTGCCAGCAGCTTTCCGGGACAGGGTACTGAAGCTTTCTTT. Its translation is CASSFPGQGTEAFF. The chain employs TRBV7-9 and TRBJ1-1; 9 bases agree with TRBD1. The CDR3 totals 14 residues. The germline CDR1 and CDR2 sequences are SEHNR and FQNEAQ (reference sequence). The ends lost 3 bases at V and 5 bases at J; junction bases unmatched: 4.

This chain links TRBV5-1 with TRBJ2-7, with D uncertain. The length of the CDR3 is 12 residues. Germline CDR1 is SGHRS and CDR2 is YFSETQ. Trimming removed 5 bases at V and 6 bases at J, with 12 bases between. CDR3 residues: CASSIVPGEQYF. The CDR3 nucleotides are TGCGCCAGCAGTATCGTACCGGGCGAGCAGTACTTC.

The chain couples TRBV6-5 to TRBJ1-6; 7 bases fit TRBD1. The CDR3 contains 15 residues. Germline CDR1 MNHEY, CDR2 SVGAGI. With 2 bases clipped from V and 6 bases from J, the junction kept 4 bases outside the gene matches. CDR3 in DNA: TGTGCCAGCAGTTACGAGGGGGCCCTTAATTCACCCCTCCACTTT. It specifies CASSYEGALNSPLHF.

The chain recombines TRBV7-3 with TRBJ2-7; TRBD2 might be the D (6 bases). The germline V and J ends were trimmed by 8 bases and 2 bases, with 13 bases remaining between them. Germline CDR1 is SGHTA and CDR2 is FQGTGA. This CDR3 comprises 13 residues. This chain's CDR3 is CASEGTRAYEQYF. CDR3 sequence (DNA): TGTGCCAGCGAGGGGACTCGCGCCTACGAGCAGTACTTC.

This chain uses TRBV7-2 with TRBJ2-2, with 7 bases that match TRBD2. CDR3 length equals 14 residues. The V gene's germline CDR1 is SGHTA and CDR2 FQGNSA. Germline trimming cut 5 bases from V and 5 bases from J; bases unmatched to any gene: 5. The CDR3 loop reads CASSPWEGTGELFF. CDR3 coding DNA: TGTGCCAGCAGCCCCTGGGAGGGGACCGGGGAGCTGTTTTTT.

The V and J genes are TRBV7-9 and TRBJ2-7; maybe TRBD2 (5 bases). Looked up from germline, CDR1 is SEHNR and CDR2 is FQNEAQ (reference sequence). The CDR3 runs to 16 residues. The V and J ends lost 5 bases and 2 bases respectively, with 19 bases between them. The CDR3 loop is CASSETPKTGTYEQYF. For the CDR3, the DNA is TGTGCCAGCAGCGAAACCCCTAAAACGGGAACCTACGAGCAGTACTTC.

This chain links TRBV15 with TRBJ2-1, with TRBD1 identical over 11 bases. The V gene's germline CDR1 is LNHNV and CDR2 YYDKDF (reference sequence). With 0 bases clipped from V and 7 bases from J, the junction kept 5 bases outside the gene matches. CDR3 length: 16 residues. CDR3 loop: CATSRERDRGSNEQFF. In DNA form, the CDR3 reads TGTGCCACCAGCAGAGAAAGGGACAGGGGGTCGAATGAGCAGTTCTTC.